This TCR beta chain comes out of a study of Graves' ophthalmopathy and Graves' hyperthyroidism. Study-wide findings and caveats: For separating ophthalmopathy from stable hyperthyroidism, a 13-signature model gave approximately 90% sensitivity and approximately 76% specificity.

Deletions cut 4 bases from V and 2 bases from J, with 12 bases between. This CDR3 comprises 14 residues. CDR1 is SGDLS and CDR2 is YYNGEE in the germline V gene. This clonotype was seen more than once but under ten times. The antigen remains undetermined. If patients had other autoimmune diseases, uncontrolled infections, pregnancy or lactation, they were excluded. RNA transcripts provided the template for amplifying TCR beta CDR3 regions. The first round was an RT-PCR with HTBI primers, and the second round was a multiplex PCR. Using its own MiXCR run on the multiplex PCR reads, TCRdb lists one record per CDR3 protein. The data contain hundreds of thousands of distinct CDR3 sequences, over 40% of them singletons.

The source of this sequence is an adult man with Graves' ophthalmopathy. The sequenced sample was peripheral blood. The chain combines TRBV9 with TRBJ2-5; D unclear. CDR3 amino acids: CASSPGQIQETQYF. CDR3 sequence (DNA): TGTGCCAGCAGCCCCGGCCAAATACAAGAGACCCAGTACTTC. The whole variable domain, remainder taken from reference TRBV9 and TRBJ2-5, is DSGVTQTPKHLITATGQRVTLRCSPRSGDLSVYWYQQSLDQGLQFLIQYYNGEERAKGNILERFSAQQFPDLHSELNLSSLELGDSALYFCASSPGQIQETQYFGPGTRLLVL.